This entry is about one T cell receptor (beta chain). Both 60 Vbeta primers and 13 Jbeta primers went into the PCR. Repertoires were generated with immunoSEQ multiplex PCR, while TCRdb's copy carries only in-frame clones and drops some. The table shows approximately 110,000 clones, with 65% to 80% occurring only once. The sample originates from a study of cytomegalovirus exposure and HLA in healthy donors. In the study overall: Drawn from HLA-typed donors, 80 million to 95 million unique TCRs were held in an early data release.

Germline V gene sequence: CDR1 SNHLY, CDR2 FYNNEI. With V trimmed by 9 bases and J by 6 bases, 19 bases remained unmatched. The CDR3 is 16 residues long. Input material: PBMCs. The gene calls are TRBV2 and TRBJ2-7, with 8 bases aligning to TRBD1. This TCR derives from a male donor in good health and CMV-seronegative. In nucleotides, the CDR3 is TGTGCCAGAAGTAGACCGACAGGGGACCAGGCGGGCGAGCAGTACTTC. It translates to CARSRPTGDQAGEQYF.